The rows below give T cell receptor beta chains drawn from one sample of a study of cytomegalovirus exposure and HLA in healthy donors. TCRdb keeps only in-frame clones here, not all; method: immunoSEQ multiplex PCR. This sample has more than 90,000 clones, with approximately 93% found just once. The specimen sequenced was PBMCs. These TCRs come from a young woman in good health and CMV-seropositive. Each CDR3 is given with its conserved first and last residue. The D gene is left open where the match is weak. Some rows have no size entry. The others give once, few or many, or a class for an expanded clone.

DNA,CDR3,J,size,V,D
TGTGCCAGCAGCTTAGGCAGGGGGCTCGGGGCCAACGTCCTGACTTTC,CASSLGRGLGANVLTF,TRBJ2-6,-,TRBV7-2,TRBD1
TGTGCCAGCAGGATATTCGGGACAGGGGACTACAATGAGCAGTTCTTC,CASRIFGTGDYNEQFF,TRBJ2-1,few,TRBV7-9,TRBD1
TGTGCCAGCAGCCGTTACAGGGGGAACACCGGGGAGCTGTTTTTT,CASSRYRGNTGELFF,TRBJ2-2,-,TRBV7-9,TRBD1
TGTGCCATCTCCTCGGGGGGAGGCCCCACTGAAGCTTTCTTT,CAISSGGGPTEAFF,TRBJ1-1,once,TRBV5-4,-
TGTGCCAGCACCGTGGGGGGGACTAGAGCTCACCAAGAGACCCAGTACTTC,CASTVGGTRAHQETQYF,TRBJ2-5,once,TRBV28,TRBD2
TGTGCCAGCAGTACTCCGGGACTTACCACAGATACGCAGTATTTT,CASSTPGLTTDTQYF,TRBJ2-3,-,TRBV28,-
TGTGCCAGCAGCGCAGGGGGCGAGCAGTACTTC,CASSAGGEQYF,TRBJ2-7,-,TRBV7-9,TRBD1
TGTGCCAGCAGCCTTACCGACAGGGGGCCTTTCGGGGAGCTGTTTTTT,CASSLTDRGPFGELFF,TRBJ2-2,-,TRBV7-9,TRBD1
TGCGCCAGCTTTGGGAGAGAGACAGATACGCAGTATTTT,CASFGRETDTQYF,TRBJ2-3,once,TRBV5-1,-
TGTGCCAGCAGTGCTAGAACAGGGGGGTATGGCTACACCTTC,CASSARTGGYGYTF,TRBJ1-2,-,TRBV6-6,TRBD1
TGTGCCAGCAGCTGGACAGACGGGGAGCTGTTTTTT,CASSWTDGELFF,TRBJ2-2,few,TRBV7-7,-
TGTGCCAGCAGCTTAGGCCCTCGGACAGATACGCAGTATTTT,CASSLGPRTDTQYF,TRBJ2-3,few,TRBV11-2,-
TGTGCCAGCAGCCAAGTTACTAGCGGAGAAACAGATACGCAGTATTTT,CASSQVTSGETDTQYF,TRBJ2-3,-,TRBV14,TRBD2
TGTGCCAGCAGTCACCGGGACAGGGGGAGAGGGGACAATCAGCCCCAGCATTTT,CASSHRDRGRGDNQPQHF,TRBJ1-5,-,TRBV28,TRBD1
TGCGCCAGCAGCTCAGGTCTCCCAAGCCCCCCGCAGTATTTT,CASSSGLPSPPQYF,TRBJ2-3,-,TRBV4-3,-
TGTGCCTGGAGTGTAGAGCGTGTCCGGCAGTACTTC,CAWSVERVRQYF,TRBJ2-7,-,TRBV30,-
TGTGCCAGCAGCGTAGGGACAGGGCGGGCGCGGGAGCAGTACTTC,CASSVGTGRAREQYF,TRBJ2-7,-,TRBV13,TRBD1
TGTGCCAGCAGCTTAGGCGGGACTAGCGGGAGCTGGGAGACCCAGTACTTC,CASSLGGTSGSWETQYF,TRBJ2-5,-,TRBV11-2,TRBD2
TGTGCCAGCAGTCCGGACAGGAGGCGTGAAAAACTGTTTTTT,CASSPDRRREKLFF,TRBJ1-4,-,TRBV27,TRBD1
TGTGCCAGCAGCTCCCGCCCGGATGAGCAGTTCTTC,CASSSRPDEQFF,TRBJ2-1,once,TRBV11-3,-
TGTGCCAGCTTAGCGCCGACAGGGGCCAACTATGGCTACACCTTC,CASLAPTGANYGYTF,TRBJ1-2,-,TRBV7-2,TRBD1
TGCGCCAGCAGCTTGGGTCAGGGAGGGGGGACTGAAGCTTTCTTT,CASSLGQGGGTEAFF,TRBJ1-1,-,TRBV5-1,-
TGTGCCAGTAGACAAGCGGGAACGAACACCGGGGAGCTGTTTTTT,CASRQAGTNTGELFF,TRBJ2-2,-,TRBV19,TRBD2
TGTGCCAGCTGCCCAAGAGACAGGGGTATCTACGAGCAGTACTTC,CASCPRDRGIYEQYF,TRBJ2-7,once,TRBV6-6,TRBD1
TGTGCCAGCTCACCACAGCGGGAGGGCCGATCCTACGAGCAGTACTTC,CASSPQREGRSYEQYF,TRBJ2-7,-,TRBV18,TRBD2
TGCGCCAGCAGCCACCAGACAGGCTTGGATAACTATGGCTACACCTTC,CASSHQTGLDNYGYTF,TRBJ1-2,-,TRBV4-3,-
TGTGCCAGCAGCCGCCTCGGACTAGCGGGAGGGGAGCAGTTCTTC,CASSRLGLAGGEQFF,TRBJ2-1,-,TRBV6-6,TRBD2
TGTGCCAGCAGTACACAGTACCGGGACAGCTATGGCTACACCTTC,CASSTQYRDSYGYTF,TRBJ1-2,-,TRBV27,TRBD1
TGTGCCAGCAGCTTAAGGGGGACAGGGGGCAACTATGGCTACACCTTC,CASSLRGTGGNYGYTF,TRBJ1-2,-,TRBV7-3,TRBD1
TGTGCCAGCAGCCCACTAGCGGGAGGGCCGAACACCGGGGAGCTGTTTTTT,CASSPLAGGPNTGELFF,TRBJ2-2,-,TRBV2,TRBD2
TGTGCCAGCAGTGACAGACAGGGATTTGCCTACGAGCAGTACTTC,CASSDRQGFAYEQYF,TRBJ2-7,-,TRBV2,TRBD1
TGTGCCTGGAGGTATCCGGGACAGCAAATCAGGAGGGAAGGCAAAGAGACCCAGTACTTC,CAWRYPGQQIRREGKETQYF,TRBJ2-5,-,TRBV30,-
TGTGCCAGCAGATCAGCGGGAGGAAGTGATGAGCAGTTCTTC,CASRSAGGSDEQFF,TRBJ2-1,-,TRBV27,TRBD2
TGCGCCAGCAGCTTGGCCAGGCTAGCGGGAGATGGCGGGGAGCTGTTTTTT,CASSLARLAGDGGELFF,TRBJ2-2,-,TRBV5-1,TRBD2
TGTGCCAGCAGCTTGCCGACAGTGAACACTGAAGCTTTCTTT,CASSLPTVNTEAFF,TRBJ1-1,few,TRBV5-4,-
TGCAGCGTTTGGCAGGGCGCAATCGAGCAGTTCTTC,CSVWQGAIEQFF,TRBJ2-1,-,TRBV29-1,-
TGTGCCAGCACTGGGACTAGCCAAGAGACCCAGTACTTC,CASTGTSQETQYF,TRBJ2-5,-,TRBV2,TRBD2
TGTGCCAGCAGCAGAGGACAATTTTTTGGGGAAAAACTGTTTTTT,CASSRGQFFGEKLFF,TRBJ1-4,-,TRBV28,-
TGTGCCAGCAGTTTATGGTCCGTTGGGCAAGTGAACACTGAAGCTTTCTTT,CASSLWSVGQVNTEAFF,TRBJ1-1,-,TRBV28,-
TGTGCCAGCAGTGAACAAACTAGCGGGAGTTACAATGAGCAGTTCTTC,CASSEQTSGSYNEQFF,TRBJ2-1,-,TRBV2,TRBD2
TGCGCCAGCAGCCTAGCCGTGAGGACAGACAAAGAGACCCAGTACTTC,CASSLAVRTDKETQYF,TRBJ2-5,-,TRBV5-1,-